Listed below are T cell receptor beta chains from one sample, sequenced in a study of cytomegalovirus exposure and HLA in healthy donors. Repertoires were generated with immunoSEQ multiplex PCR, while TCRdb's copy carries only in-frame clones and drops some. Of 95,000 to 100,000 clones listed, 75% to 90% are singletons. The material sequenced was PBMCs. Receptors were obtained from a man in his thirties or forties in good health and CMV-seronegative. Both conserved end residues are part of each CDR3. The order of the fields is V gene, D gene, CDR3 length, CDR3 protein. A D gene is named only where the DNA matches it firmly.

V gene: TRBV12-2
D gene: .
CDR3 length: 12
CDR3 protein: CARGGESGELFF

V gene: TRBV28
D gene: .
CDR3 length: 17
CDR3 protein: CASSPLAGLHSTDTQYF

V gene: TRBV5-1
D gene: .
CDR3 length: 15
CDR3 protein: CASSLGQGFRYEQYF

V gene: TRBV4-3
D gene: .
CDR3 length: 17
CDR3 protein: CASSPSGAGPLNQPQHF

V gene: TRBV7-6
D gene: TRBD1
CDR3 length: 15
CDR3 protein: CASSDGTGAKNIQYF

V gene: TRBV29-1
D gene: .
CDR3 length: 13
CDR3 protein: CSVGRGSTDTQYF

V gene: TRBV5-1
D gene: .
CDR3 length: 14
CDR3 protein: CASSSPGGGTEAFF

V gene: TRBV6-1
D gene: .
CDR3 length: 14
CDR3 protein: CASRQGVGYNEQFF

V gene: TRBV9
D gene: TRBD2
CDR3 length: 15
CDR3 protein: CASSSPSGAQETQYF

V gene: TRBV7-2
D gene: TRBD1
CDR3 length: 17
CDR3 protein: CASSLEGQGLRNSPLHF

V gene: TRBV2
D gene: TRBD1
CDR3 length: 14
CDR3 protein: CASSGDSFTDTQYF

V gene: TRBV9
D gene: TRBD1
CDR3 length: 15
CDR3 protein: CASSVAGTGGDEQFF

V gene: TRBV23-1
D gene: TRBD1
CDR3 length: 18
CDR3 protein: CALRCEGQGIYSNQPQHF

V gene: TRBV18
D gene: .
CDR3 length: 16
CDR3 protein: CASSPYTVPTNYGYTF

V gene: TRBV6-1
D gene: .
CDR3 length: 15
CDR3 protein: CASSENSLLNTEAFF

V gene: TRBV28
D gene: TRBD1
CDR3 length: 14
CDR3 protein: CASSATGGGYEQYF

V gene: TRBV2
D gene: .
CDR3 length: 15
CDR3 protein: CASSEQTVQGRGRTF

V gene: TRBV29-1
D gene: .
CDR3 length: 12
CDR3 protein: CSVVSPRGEQFF

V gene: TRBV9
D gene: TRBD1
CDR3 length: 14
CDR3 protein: CASSVEGQTYEQYF

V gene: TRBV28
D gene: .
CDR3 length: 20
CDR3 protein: CASSLSQRGPFISGGNTIYF

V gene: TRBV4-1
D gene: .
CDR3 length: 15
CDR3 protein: CASSLVQVSGNTIYF

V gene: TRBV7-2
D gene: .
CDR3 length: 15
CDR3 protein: CASSHDTGIGETQYF

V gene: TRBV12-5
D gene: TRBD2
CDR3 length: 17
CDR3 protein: CASAPAPTSGGLDEQFF

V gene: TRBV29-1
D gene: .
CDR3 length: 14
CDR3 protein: CSVGTRTSNYGYTF

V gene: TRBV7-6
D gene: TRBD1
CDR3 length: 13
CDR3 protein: CASSSDRGNTQYF

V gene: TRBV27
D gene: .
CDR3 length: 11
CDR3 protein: CASSAYNEQFF

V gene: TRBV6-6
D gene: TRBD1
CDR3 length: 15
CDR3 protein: CASSYDRGHTGELFF

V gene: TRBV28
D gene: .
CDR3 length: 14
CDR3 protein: CASSLLGQNTEAFF

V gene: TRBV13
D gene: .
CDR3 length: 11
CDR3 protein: CASSLGSEQYF

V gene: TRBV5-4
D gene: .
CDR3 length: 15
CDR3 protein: CASSLGITETDGYTF

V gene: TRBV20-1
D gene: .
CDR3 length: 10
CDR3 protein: CSARAGEQYF

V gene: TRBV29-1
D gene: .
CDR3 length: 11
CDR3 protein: CSVGLNYGYTF

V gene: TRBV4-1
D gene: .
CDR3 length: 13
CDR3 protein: CASSPSYYNEQFF

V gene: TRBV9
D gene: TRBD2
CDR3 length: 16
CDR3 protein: CASSVEASGGGREQFF

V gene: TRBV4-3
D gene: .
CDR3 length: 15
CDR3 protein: CASSQDYRVVTEAFF

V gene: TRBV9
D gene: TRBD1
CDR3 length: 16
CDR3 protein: CASSVGTGGFNQPQHF

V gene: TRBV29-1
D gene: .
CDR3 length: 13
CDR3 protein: CSVEGGGGYEQYF

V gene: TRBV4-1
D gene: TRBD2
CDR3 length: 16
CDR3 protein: CASSTRTSASYNEQFF

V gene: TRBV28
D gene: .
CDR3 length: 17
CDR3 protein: CASSFDTRGRANQPQHF

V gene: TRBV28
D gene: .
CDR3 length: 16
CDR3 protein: CASSPGSESSYNEQFF

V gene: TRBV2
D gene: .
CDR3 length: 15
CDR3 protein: CASTPIRVGNQPQHF

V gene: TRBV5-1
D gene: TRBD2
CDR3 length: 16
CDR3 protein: CAGSLGTSGGKDTQYF

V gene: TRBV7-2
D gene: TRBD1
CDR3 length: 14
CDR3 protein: CASSLDRGPYGYTF

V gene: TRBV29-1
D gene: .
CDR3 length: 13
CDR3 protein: CSVDMTGFYEQYF

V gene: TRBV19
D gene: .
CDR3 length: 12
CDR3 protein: CASGKRRNEQFF